The 28 T cell receptor beta chains presented below share a single source sample, sequenced in a study of shared clonotypes between healthy human individuals. Assay used: immunoSEQ multiplex PCR; TCRdb lists only in-frame clones, some missing. The sample includes some 2,500,000 clones, 93% of them seen just once. The sequenced sample consisted of naive CD4+ T cells from PBMCs. The subset: CD45RA+ positively selected. These receptors all come from a man aged 18-30 years in good health. Some clones in this sample may be carry-over from other donors' samples.

The chain carries TRBV7-9 and TRBJ2-7, with 9 bases matching TRBD2. CDR1 SEHNR and CDR2 FQNEAQ come from the germline V gene (reference sequence). The ends lost 0 bases at V and 3 bases at J; junction bases unmatched: 6. CDR3 length: 16 residues. The CDR3 nucleotides read TGTGCCAGCAGCTTAGCGCTGGCAGCGGGAGGCTACGAGCAGTACTTC. Its protein product is CASSLALAAGGYEQYF.

The gene calls are TRBV9 and TRBJ2-2, with a weak D call TRBD1 (5 bases). The V gene lost 4 bases and the J gene lost 4 bases, with 11 bases spanning the gap. CDR1 is SGDLS and CDR2 is YYNGEE in the germline V gene. This CDR3 has 14 residues. The CDR3 sequence: CASSIRVGTGELFF. DNA for the CDR3: TGTGCCAGCAGCATCAGGGTTGGCACCGGGGAGCTGTTTTTT.

In this sample, this clone turned up once. The chain has TRBV19 and TRBJ2-7; D call uncertain. Per germline, CDR1 LNHDA and CDR2 SQIVND (reference sequence). CDR3 length equals 17 residues. Trimming shortened V by 3 bases and J by 0 bases, and 18 bases separated the two germline ends. DNA for the CDR3: TGTGCCAGTAGTATTTACCACACAGCGCAGAGCTCCTACGAGCAGTACTTC. It translates to CASSIYHTAQSSYEQYF.

The J gene is TRBJ2-1, the V gene TRBV27; 11 bases match TRBD2. CDR1 and CDR2 from the germline V gene are MNHEY and SMNVEV (reference sequence). The ends lost 5 bases at V and 5 bases at J; junction bases unmatched: 8. The length of the CDR3 is 16 residues. CDR3 region: CASSPRLAGRDNEQFF. The CDR3 nucleotides read TGTGCCAGCAGTCCACGACTAGCGGGAAGGGACAATGAGCAGTTCTTC.

The chain links TRBV7-9 to TRBJ2-2; possibly TRBD1 or TRBD2 for D (5 bases each). The CDR3 consists of 18 residues. CDR1 is SEHNR, CDR2 FQNEAQ, per germline (reference sequence). V lost 2 bases and J lost 8, with 24 bases in between. The CDR3, as DNA: TGTGCCAGCAGCTTACCCCTTGGTCCTGGGGGTTTGACGGGGGAGCTGTTTTTT. Amino acids: CASSLPLGPGGLTGELFF.

J is TRBJ1-5 and V is TRBV30, with D maybe TRBD1 (6 bases). Between the trimmed V and J ends, which lost 2 bases and 4 bases, there was a span of 15 bases. CDR1 and CDR2 from the germline V gene are GTSNPN and SVGIG (reference sequence). The CDR3 spans 15 residues. DNA of the CDR3: TGTGCCTGGAGTCAGGGCAGGGGTGGGAATCAGCCCCAGCATTTT. It codes for CAWSQGRGGNQPQHF.

J is TRBJ2-5 and V is TRBV7-9; weak D call: TRBD1 (6 bases). The CDR3 sequence is 15 residues long. The V end was cut by 0 bases, the J end by 4 bases, with 12 bases between. Germline-derived CDR1 and CDR2 are SEHNR and FQNEAQ (reference sequence). The CDR3 DNA reads as TGTGCCAGCAGCTTAGCCACAGGGTTGACAGAGACCCAGTACTTC. Its translation: CASSLATGLTETQYF.

The chain employs TRBV28 and TRBJ2-5; weak D call: TRBD2 (6 bases). The V and J ends lost 6 bases and 1 base respectively, with 21 bases between them. Germline lookup yields CDR1 MDHEN and CDR2 SYDVKM. CDR3 length: 17 amino acids. The CDR3 DNA reads TGTGCCAGCAGGTCCTCGCCGGGACGGGGGACCCAAGAGACCCAGTACTTC. Translated: CASRSSPGRGTQETQYF. Drawing the rest from reference TRBV28 and TRBJ2-5, the complete variable domain is DVKVTQSSRYLVKRTGEKVFLECVQDMDHENMFWYRQDPGLGLRLIYFSYDVKMKEKGDIPEGYSVSREKKERFSLILESASTNQTSMYLCASRSSPGRGTQETQYFGPGTRLLVL.

This chain joins TRBV5-4 and TRBJ2-3; D is tentatively TRBD1 or TRBD2 (6 bases each). V was shortened by 0 bases and J by 4 bases, with 15 bases between the two germline ends. CDR1 is SGHNT and CDR2 is YYREEE in the germline V gene (reference sequence). CDR3 length equals 16 residues. The CDR3 DNA reads TGTGCCAGCAGCTTGGCCGGGGGCGCCGATCCAGATACGCAGTATTTT. Translation: CASSLAGGADPDTQYF.

The rearrangement links TRBV7-8 to TRBJ1-1, with 7 bases fitting TRBD1. V was pared by 5 bases and J by 0 bases, with 6 bases of the junction left unmatched. The CDR3 consists of 15 residues. Germline CDR1 reads SGHVS; CDR2 reads FQNEAQ. The CDR3 spells CASSRGQGVNTEAFF. As DNA, the CDR3 is TGTGCCAGCAGCCGGGGGCAGGGGGTGAACACTGAAGCTTTCTTT.

This chain connects TRBV7-2 to TRBJ2-3; no definite D call. The germline V and J ends were trimmed by 3 bases and 2 bases, with 9 bases remaining between them. This CDR3 is 14 amino acids long. From germline, CDR1 is SGHTA and CDR2 FQGNSA. In nucleotides, the CDR3 is TGTGCCAGCAGCTTTTCGGGCCCCACAGATACGCAGTATTTT. Its protein is CASSFSGPTDTQYF.

The chain combines TRBV7-2 with TRBJ2-7; perhaps TRBD2 as D (5 bases). The V gene lost 1 base and the J gene lost 5 bases, with 12 bases spanning the gap. Germline assignment: CDR1 SGHTA and CDR2 FQGNSA. The CDR3 covers 14 residues. CDR3 loop: CASSLDPEGDEQYF. The CDR3 bases are TGTGCCAGCAGCTTAGACCCTGAGGGCGACGAGCAGTACTTC.

This chain connects TRBV9 to TRBJ2-3; 8 nucleotides line up with TRBD2. This CDR3 contains 15 residues. V was pared by 7 bases and J by 5 bases, with 12 bases of the junction left unmatched. Germline V gives CDR1 SGDLS, CDR2 YYNGEE. The CDR3 DNA reads as TGTGCCAGCGAATCCAGCGGGAGAGGAATAGATACGCAGTATTTT. Translation: CASESSGRGIDTQYF.

This chain's CDR3 is CASSVLEGREQYF. As DNA, the CDR3 is TGTGCCAGCAGTGTTCTGGAGGGCCGCGAGCAGTACTTC. The V and J genes are TRBV2 and TRBJ2-7, with a tentative D call TRBD2 (6 bases). CDR3 length: 13 amino acids. V was trimmed by 4 bases and J by 6 bases, leaving 13 bases between them. Germline values: CDR1 SNHLY, CDR2 FYNNEI.

The V gene is TRBV4-3, the J gene TRBJ1-2; 8 bases map to TRBD1. Germline lookup yields CDR1 LGHNA and CDR2 YSLEER. The CDR3 extends over 14 amino acids. Trimming at V came to 3 bases and at J to 6 bases, leaving 6 bases not matched to a gene. CDR3 sequence: CASSQLGQANGYTF. CDR3 nucleotide sequence: TGCGCCAGCAGCCAGTTGGGACAGGCAAATGGCTACACCTTC.

This clone has just one count. The rearrangement uses TRBV4-3 and TRBJ2-1; D possibly uses TRBD1 or TRBD2 (5 bases each). CDR1 and CDR2 (germline): LGHNA, YSLEER. Trimming cost V 0 bases and J 0 bases, with 18 bases left between them. This CDR3 has 19 amino acids. This CDR3 is CASSQDRDLPSGSYNEQFF. CDR3 sequence (DNA): TGCGCCAGCAGCCAAGATCGGGACCTCCCGTCCGGCTCCTACAATGAGCAGTTCTTC.

This clone is a singleton in its sample. V usage is TRBV18 and J usage is TRBJ1-5; D is possibly TRBD1 (5 bases). The CDR3 contains 15 residues. Looked up from germline, CDR1 is KGHSH and CDR2 is LQKENI. Between the trimmed V and J ends, which lost 4 bases and 0 bases, there was a span of 10 bases. In DNA, the CDR3 is TGTGCCAGCTCACTAACAACAGGTAGCAATCAGCCCCAGCATTTT. It encodes CASSLTTGSNQPQHF.

CDR3 sequence: CATSKKKQGGQPQHF. The CDR3 DNA reads TGTGCCACCAGCAAAAAAAAACAGGGGGGGCAGCCCCAGCATTTT. The rearrangement links TRBV15 to TRBJ1-5; 8 nucleotides line up with TRBD1. This CDR3 contains 15 residues. With 4 bases clipped from V and 7 bases from J, the junction kept 9 bases outside the gene matches. Germline CDR1 LNHNV, CDR2 YYDKDF (reference sequence).

In this sample, this clone turned up once. V gene TRBV2 combines with J gene TRBJ1-5, with D unclear. Germline V lookup: CDR1 SNHLY, CDR2 FYNNEI. Trimming pared 2 bases from V and 4 bases from J, leaving 6 bases between. This CDR3 contains 13 residues. The CDR3 spells CASSEMANQPQHF. CDR3 nucleotides: TGTGCCAGCAGTGAAATGGCAAATCAGCCCCAGCATTTT.

The V call is TRBV5-1, the J call TRBJ2-7, with TRBD1 as a possible D gene (6 bases). Germline CDR1 SGHRS, CDR2 YFSETQ. CDR3 length: 16 amino acids. V lost 0 bases and J lost 4, with 17 bases in between. The CDR3 is CASSLGPAGAKYEQYF. The CDR3 region has the DNA TGCGCCAGCAGCTTGGGTCCCGCAGGGGCGAAATACGAGCAGTACTTC.

This clone was observed a single time. The gene calls are TRBV6-5 and TRBJ1-3, with D perhaps TRBD1 (6 bases). Germline loops: CDR1 MNHEY, CDR2 SVGAGI. V was shortened by 6 bases and J by 3 bases, with 15 bases between the two germline ends. CDR3 length: 15 amino acids. The CDR3 spells CASRRGGGDGNTIYF. In DNA form, the CDR3 reads TGTGCCAGCAGAAGAGGGGGGGGAGATGGAAACACCATATATTTT.

The gene calls are TRBV20-1 and TRBJ1-2; no clear D gene. V dropped 5 bases and J dropped 8 bases, with 9 bases sitting between them. This CDR3 spans 10 amino acids. The germline V gene has CDR1 DFQATT and CDR2 SNEGSKA (reference sequence). In nucleotides, the CDR3 is TGCAGTGCTGCCCGGGTGGGCTACACCTTC. This gives the protein CSAARVGYTF.

V is TRBV5-4 and J is TRBJ1-1, with D tentatively TRBD1 (5 bases). The CDR3 length is 15 residues. V lost 7 bases and J lost 7, with 23 bases in between. Germline V gene sequence: CDR1 SGHNT, CDR2 YYREEE (reference sequence). The CDR3 loop is CASPPGGPARGEAFF. The DNA of the CDR3 is TGTGCCAGCCCTCCTGGGGGTCCAGCGCGGGGTGAAGCTTTCTTT.

This sequence joins TRBV6-5 and TRBJ2-2; 10 bases are shared with TRBD2. J was trimmed by 6 bases and V by 8 bases; bases with no gene match: 9. CDR3 length: 15 amino acids. Germline-derived CDR1 and CDR2 are MNHEY and SVGAGI. The CDR3 is CASARLAGVSGELFF. DNA for the CDR3: TGTGCCAGCGCGAGGCTAGCGGGAGTTTCCGGGGAGCTGTTTTTT.

The table lists this clone with a count of one. CDR3 residues: CASSPTAFVVHEQFF. CDR3 nucleotide sequence: TGCGCCAGCAGCCCAACAGCCTTCGTTGTCCATGAGCAGTTCTTC. The chain joins TRBV5-1 to TRBJ2-1; D unclear. The germline V and J ends were trimmed by 4 bases and 8 bases, with 19 bases remaining between them. The CDR3 has 15 residues. In germline, CDR1 is SGHRS, CDR2 YFSETQ.

V is TRBV9 and J is TRBJ2-7; 9 bases align to TRBD2. CDR1 SGDLS and CDR2 YYNGEE come from the germline V gene. The CDR3 is 15 residues long. Trimming removed 0 bases from V and 2 bases from J; junction bases left unmatched: 3. The CDR3 nucleotides are TGTGCCAGCAGCGTAGGACTAGCGGAGACCTACGAGCAGTACTTC. Translation: CASSVGLAETYEQYF. Supplemented by reference TRBV9 and TRBJ2-7, the full variable domain reads DSGVTQTPKHLITATGQRVTLRCSPRSGDLSVYWYQQSLDQGLQFLIQYYNGEERAKGNILERFSAQQFPDLHSELNLSSLELGDSALYFCASSVGLAETYEQYFGPGTRLTVT.

The chain recombines TRBV9 with TRBJ2-7, with 9 bases fitting TRBD2. From germline, CDR1 is SGDLS and CDR2 YYNGEE. The CDR3 extends over 16 amino acids. V lost 0 bases and J lost 6; bases outside the gene matches: 10. The CDR3 loop reads CASSVAGLAGFSEQYF. The CDR3 DNA reads TGTGCCAGCAGCGTAGCTGGTCTAGCGGGATTCTCCGAGCAGTACTTC.

The genes are TRBV9 and TRBJ2-5; a weak D match, TRBD1 (6 bases). Germline CDR1 is SGDLS and CDR2 is YYNGEE. Trimming left V 4 bases short and J 1 base short, with 11 bases between. The CDR3 covers 14 residues. The CDR3 DNA is TGTGCCAGCAGCCCCGGACAGCGCCAAGAGACCCAGTACTTC. Protein product: CASSPGQRQETQYF.